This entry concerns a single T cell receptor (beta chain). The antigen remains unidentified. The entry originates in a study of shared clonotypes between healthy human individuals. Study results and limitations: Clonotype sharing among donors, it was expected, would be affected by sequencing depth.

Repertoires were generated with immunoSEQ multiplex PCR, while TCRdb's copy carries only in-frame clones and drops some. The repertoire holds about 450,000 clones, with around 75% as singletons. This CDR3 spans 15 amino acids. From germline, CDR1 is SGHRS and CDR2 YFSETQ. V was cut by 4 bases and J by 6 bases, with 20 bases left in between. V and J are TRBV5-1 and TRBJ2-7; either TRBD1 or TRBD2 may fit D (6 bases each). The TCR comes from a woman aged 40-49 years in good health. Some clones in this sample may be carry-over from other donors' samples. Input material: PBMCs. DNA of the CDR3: TGCGCCAGCAGCCCAGGCGGGACACTAGAAACCGAGCAGTACTTC. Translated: CASSPGGTLETEQYF.